This entry concerns a single T cell receptor beta chain. CDR1 is LNHDA and CDR2 is SQIVND in the germline V gene (reference sequence). The CDR3 is made up of 14 amino acids. The junction had 3 bases not matched to a gene; V was cut back by 8 bases and J by 4 bases. The sample comes from a study of OX40 agonist ivuxolimab in advanced cancers. Clones were read by immunoSEQ multiplex PCR, and TCRdb kept only the in-frame ones, dropping some. The sample includes some 43,000 clones, approximately 90% of them seen just once. The sequencing here drew on CD4+ or CD8+ T cells sorted from blood, taken in a trial of the OX40 agonist ivuxolimab. The origin of this receptor is an adult with an advanced solid tumor such as melanoma, head and neck, liver or kidney cancer. The chain is built from TRBV19 and TRBJ2-5, with 14 bases aligning to TRBD2. The CDR3, as DNA: TGTGCCAGTGGGACTAGCGGGAGAGGAGAGACCCAGTACTTC. This encodes CASGTSGRGETQYF.